The following is a T cell receptor (beta chain) sequence with its context. V dropped 0 bases and J dropped 5; count of bases not matched to a gene: 1. The CDR3 covers 13 residues. The germline gives CDR1 SGHRS, CDR2 YFSETQ. Genomic DNA constituted the template upon which TCR beta VDJ and CDR3 profiling was performed. TCRdb called the reads again in MiXCR, with one record for every CDR3 protein. There are approximately 220,000 distinct CDR3 sequences in the sample; 47% occur only once, and under 9% lies in the top ten. The sample comes from a study of CD8+CD57+ T cells in acquired aplastic anemia. All patients picked for sequencing had shown, by flow cytometry, an expansion of CD8+CD57+ cells.

The receptor comes from a human donor with aplastic anemia. The V and J genes are TRBV5-1 and TRBJ2-7; TRBD2 aligns across 8 bases. Sequences were obtained from sorted CD4+, CD8+, or CD8+CD57+ T cells (not recorded which) from PBMCs. CDR3 nucleotides: TGCGCCAGCAGCTTGGCCGGGAGGGACGAGCAGTACTTC. It yields the protein CASSLAGRDEQYF.